The rows below give T cell receptor beta chains drawn from one sample of a study of T cell responses to AZD1222 COVID-19 vaccine. The data were produced by immunoSEQ multiplex PCR, yet TCRdb's version contains in-frame clones alone and is incomplete. The table has about 85,000 clones, around 90% seen once. The sample here was peripheral blood, taken on day 0 of AZD1222 vaccination. These receptors were obtained from an adult in good health. Both conserved end residues are part of each CDR3. A D gene is named only where the DNA matches it firmly. Clone size is given for some rows only: seen once, a few or many times, or a class if the clone is expanded.

TRBV19	.	TRBD2	TRBJ2-1	TGTGCCAGTAGTATATCCCAGCCGGGACTAGCGAGGTACAATGAGCAGTTCTTC	CASSISQPGLARYNEQFF
TRBV2	.	.	TRBJ1-5	TGTGCCAGCAGTGCCCGGACAGTAGGAAATCAGCCCCAGCATTTT	CASSARTVGNQPQHF
TRBV15	.	.	TRBJ1-2	TGTGCCACCAGCAGAGATTTGCGGAAAGGCTACACCTTC	CATSRDLRKGYTF
TRBV6-5	once	.	TRBJ2-7	TGTGCCAGCAGAAGACCAAGGGGTTACGAGCAGTACTTC	CASRRPRGYEQYF
TRBV3-1/TRBV3-2	.	TRBD1	TRBJ2-7	TGTGCCAGCAGCCAAACAGGGGGCGTTTTTCCCTACGAGCAGTACTTC	CASSQTGGVFPYEQYF
TRBV10-3	.	.	TRBJ1-1	TGTGCCATGTCCCGGGGGAACACTGAAGCTTTCTTT	CAMSRGNTEAFF
TRBV5-1	.	.	TRBJ2-7	TGCGCCAGCAGCTTGGTGGCAGGCTTGAGCTCCTACGAGCAGTACTTC	CASSLVAGLSSYEQYF
TRBV5-6	.	.	TRBJ2-5	TGTGCCAGCAGCTTAAAATCGGGGGTTGAAGAGACCCAGTACTTC	CASSLKSGVEETQYF
TRBV7-2	.	TRBD2	TRBJ2-1	TGTGCCAGCAGCTTGATGAGACTAGCGGGCCAGGCCTCCTTCAATGAGCAGTTCTTC	CASSLMRLAGQASFNEQFF
TRBV2	.	.	TRBJ2-7	TGTGCCAGCCCTGCGAACAGGGTAGGTTTCCACGAGCAGTACTTC	CASPANRVGFHEQYF
TRBV7-2	.	.	TRBJ2-2	TGTGCCAGCAGCTTAGCCCCCCAGTTGGGTGTCAGGGGAGGGCGAGAAGGGGAGCTGTTTTTT	CASSLAPQLGVRGGREGELFF
TRBV30	.	.	TRBJ1-5	TGTGCCTGGACCAGGGTCGTTTTCCCCCATTTTAGCAATCAGCCCCAGCATTTT	CAWTRVVFPHFSNQPQHF
TRBV29-1	.	.	TRBJ2-1	TGCAGCGTTGAAGGAGGGACTGGGGGGAATGAGCAGTTCTTC	CSVEGGTGGNEQFF
TRBV28	.	.	TRBJ1-5	TGTGCCAGCAGCCTAGGCAGGGCAAATCAGCCCCAGCATTTT	CASSLGRANQPQHF
TRBV19	.	.	TRBJ2-7	TGTGCCAGTAGTATTGGTGGGGAGCAGTACTTC	CASSIGGEQYF
TRBV24-1	.	TRBD1	TRBJ1-1	TGTGCCACTCCCGCAGGGGGCGTTGAAGCTTTCTTT	CATPAGGVEAFF
TRBV12-3/TRBV12-4	.	.	TRBJ2-2	TGTGCCAGCAGCCCCTCTGGCGCCGGGGAGCTGTTTTTT	CASSPSGAGELFF
TRBV5-1	.	TRBD1	TRBJ1-2	TGCGCCAGCAGCTTGATGTATGGGACAGACAACTATGGCTACACCTTC	CASSLMYGTDNYGYTF
TRBV27	.	TRBD1	TRBJ2-7	TGTGCCAGCAGTCCCCTGTCGGGGGGACAGGGAGGACATGAGCAGTACTTC	CASSPLSGGQGGHEQYF
TRBV5-4	.	.	TRBJ1-2	TGTGCCAGCAGCTTGGCCATCGGCGGAACGTATGGCTACACCTTC	CASSLAIGGTYGYTF
TRBV2	.	.	TRBJ1-4	TGTGCCAGCAGTGAACAGGGCCATGAAAAACTGTTTTTT	CASSEQGHEKLFF
TRBV6-1	.	.	TRBJ2-7	TGTGCCAGCAGTGAAGCGACGGGGCAGTACTTC	CASSEATGQYF
TRBV5-1	.	.	TRBJ1-5	TGCGCCAGCAGTGCGGCTGGAGGCAATCAGCCCCAGCATTTT	CASSAAGGNQPQHF
TRBV19	once	.	TRBJ1-2	TGTGCCAGTAGTAGGGACGCCTACTATGGCTACACCTTC	CASSRDAYYGYTF
TRBV7-9	once	TRBD1	TRBJ1-2	TGTGCCAGCAGCTTAGCCCGTCCCGGGACAGGGGATAGTGGCTACACCTTC	CASSLARPGTGDSGYTF
TRBV28	.	.	TRBJ1-2	TGTGCCAGCAGTCCCGGAGGCGGATCCTACTATGGCTACACCTTC	CASSPGGGSYYGYTF
TRBV28	few	TRBD1	TRBJ1-2	TGTGCCAGCAGTCCATCTGGACAGGGAAAGGGTGGCTACACCTTC	CASSPSGQGKGGYTF
TRBV7-9	.	TRBD1	TRBJ1-2	TGTGCCAGCAGCTCCTTAGGGACAGCCTATGGCTACACCTTC	CASSSLGTAYGYTF
TRBV7-2	.	.	TRBJ1-1	TGTGCCAGCAGCTTAACTCCGGATCTCGTTGAAGCTTTCTTT	CASSLTPDLVEAFF
TRBV5-1	.	.	TRBJ2-2	TGCGCCAGCAGCCCCCAAGTAACAGGGCGGACCGGGGAGCTGTTTTTT	CASSPQVTGRTGELFF
TRBV28	.	.	TRBJ2-3	TGTGCCAGCAGCCCCCGGGGGGATACGCAGTATTTT	CASSPRGDTQYF
TRBV20-1	.	.	TRBJ2-5	TGCAGTGCTAGTCCCTGGAGGGATGAGCAAGAGACCCAGTACTTC	CSASPWRDEQETQYF
TRBV18	once	TRBD1	TRBJ2-6	TGTGCCAGCTCACCAAGGGACAGGGTCACCTATGGGGCCAACGTCCTGACTTTC	CASSPRDRVTYGANVLTF
TRBV21-1	few	.	TRBJ1-2	TGTGCCAGCAGCGCGGACAGGGTTCGTTACACCTTC	CASSADRVRYTF
TRBV4-1	medium-sized	.	TRBJ1-5	TGCGCCAGCAGCCAAGAGAAGGCGAATCAGCCCCAGCATTTT	CASSQEKANQPQHF
TRBV3-1/TRBV3-2	once	TRBD1	TRBJ1-4	TGTGCCAGCAGCGGGACAGGGCGGTATGAAAAACTGTTTTTT	CASSGTGRYEKLFF
TRBV10-3	.	TRBD2	TRBJ2-7	TGTGCCATCAGTGACGGAGCGGGAGGGTACGAGCAGTACTTC	CAISDGAGGYEQYF
TRBV5-1	.	.	TRBJ1-5	TGCGCCAGCAGCTTGGAGGTGAATCAGCCCCAGCATTTT	CASSLEVNQPQHF
TRBV4-1	.	.	TRBJ1-4	TGCGCCAGCAGCCACATTGCAACTAATGAAAAACTGTTTTTT	CASSHIATNEKLFF
TRBV5-6	.	.	TRBJ2-7	TGTGCCAGCAGTTTCGGACGGTCCTACGAGCAGTACTTC	CASSFGRSYEQYF
TRBV28	.	.	TRBJ2-1	TGTGCCAGCAGTTTTGTCGGCAGGAACGAGCAGTTCTTC	CASSFVGRNEQFF
TRBV19	.	TRBD1	TRBJ1-2	TGTGCCAGTAGTATGGATCGACAGGGAGCATATGGCTACACCTTC	CASSMDRQGAYGYTF
TRBV7-8	once	TRBD2	TRBJ2-1	TGTGCCAGCAGCTTGCGGGAGAGGGGCAATGAGCAGTTCTTC	CASSLRERGNEQFF
TRBV5-1	.	TRBD1	TRBJ1-1	TGCGCCAGCAGCTCAACCGGGACAGGTAACACTGAAGCTTTCTTT	CASSSTGTGNTEAFF
TRBV2	once	.	TRBJ1-4	TGTGCCAGCAGGGTGACAGCAACTAATGAAAAACTGTTTTTT	CASRVTATNEKLFF
TRBV29-1	.	.	TRBJ2-1	TGCAGCGTGCGGGACAGCCTCTACGGGGGCAATGAGCAGTTCTTC	CSVRDSLYGGNEQFF
TRBV5-1	.	.	TRBJ2-1	TGCGCCAGCAGCTTGTTGAGCGGAAACGGGGAGCAGTTCTTC	CASSLLSGNGEQFF
TRBV4-1	.	TRBD1	TRBJ1-6	TGCGCCAGCAGCCCGGCACTTACAGGGGGCCATAATTCACCCCTCCACTTT	CASSPALTGGHNSPLHF
TRBV27	.	TRBD1	TRBJ1-6	TGTGCCAGCTCTCCCCAAAACAGGGGTAATTCACCCCTCCACTTT	CASSPQNRGNSPLHF
TRBV3-1/TRBV3-2	.	.	TRBJ2-7	TGTGCCAGCAGCCAAGGACTAGTTGACGAGCAGTACTTC	CASSQGLVDEQYF
TRBV5-1	.	.	TRBJ1-5	TGCGCCAGCAGCTTGGACCCAAGTACCCAGCCCCAGCATTTT	CASSLDPSTQPQHF
TRBV2	.	TRBD1	TRBJ1-2	TGTGCCAGCGGGTTATACAGGGGGAGTTACTATGGCTACACCTTC	CASGLYRGSYYGYTF
TRBV5-5	.	.	TRBJ1-6	TGTGCCAGCAGCCAGATCTCTAACGGGGCCTCACCCCTCCACTTT	CASSQISNGASPLHF
TRBV11-1	once	TRBD1	TRBJ1-2	TGTGCCAGCAGCCGGGACAGCCTTAACTATGGCTACACCTTC	CASSRDSLNYGYTF
TRBV25-1	.	.	TRBJ2-1	TGTGCCAGCAGTGTCGTTATCAGCTCCTACAATGAGCAGTTCTTC	CASSVVISSYNEQFF
TRBV6-5	.	.	TRBJ2-2	TGTGCCAGCCCTAAGGGGACACCCACCACCGGGGAGCTGTTTTTT	CASPKGTPTTGELFF
TRBV14	medium-sized	.	TRBJ1-1	TGTGCCAGCAGCCAAGTTAATTCGGGGGAAGAGGCTTTCTTT	CASSQVNSGEEAFF
TRBV4-1	few	.	TRBJ2-2	TGCGCCAGCAGCCACCAGGGACGGGCGAACACCGGGGAGCTGTTTTTT	CASSHQGRANTGELFF